Presented here are 22 T cell receptor beta chains from one specimen sequenced in a study of blood T cell repertoires in COVID-19. Only in-frame clones appear in the TCRdb table, and some are missing; sequencing was by immunoSEQ multiplex PCR. Here the sample spans more than 100,000 clones, roughly 90% being singletons. The sequenced material came from peripheral blood. These receptors were obtained from a middle-aged man with active or convalescent COVID-19.

This clone was detected only once. This chain links TRBV29-1 with TRBJ2-7, with 9 bases fitting TRBD1. Trimming took 5 bases from V and 5 from J; bases not matched to a gene: 16. Germline V gives CDR1 SQVTM, CDR2 ANQGSEA. This CDR3 has 16 residues. CDR3 residues: CSVSLYRDRVINEQYF. The DNA of the CDR3 is TGCAGCGTTTCTCTATACCGGGACAGGGTTATCAACGAGCAGTACTTC.

The rearrangement links TRBV2 to TRBJ2-2; D gene uncertain. The germline V gene encodes CDR1 SNHLY and CDR2 FYNNEI. V was pared by 6 bases and J by 6 bases, with 11 bases between. The CDR3 consists of 13 residues. This chain's CDR3 is CASRYEDPGELFF. As DNA, the CDR3 is TGTGCCAGCAGGTACGAGGATCCCGGGGAGCTGTTTTTT.

V usage is TRBV7-2 and J usage is TRBJ2-3; 8 nucleotides line up with TRBD2. Germline values: CDR1 SGHTA, CDR2 FQGNSA. This CDR3 has 14 residues. V gave up 4 bases and J gave up 5 bases; unmatched junction bases: 5. The CDR3 is CASSSLRGVDTQYF. CDR3 nucleotide sequence: TGTGCCAGCAGCTCTCTGCGGGGGGTAGATACGCAGTATTTT.

The V and J genes are TRBV10-3 and TRBJ2-7, with 9 bases aligning to TRBD1. The V segment lost 6 bases and the J segment 0 bases; nucleotides outside the gene matches: 6. Germline CDR1 is ENHRY and CDR2 is SYGVKD. The CDR3 is 15 residues long. CDR3 DNA sequence: TGTGCCATCAGAGAGGGACAGGGACGCTCCTACGAGCAGTACTTC. Its translation: CAIREGQGRSYEQYF.

The chain uses TRBV30 and TRBJ2-7; maybe TRBD2 (5 bases). The CDR3 totals 15 residues. Trimming took 0 bases from V and 0 from J, leaving 12 bases between them. Looked up from germline, CDR1 is GTSNPN and CDR2 is SVGIG (reference sequence). This chain's CDR3 is CAWSVRGRTSYEQYF. CDR3 nucleotide sequence: TGTGCCTGGAGTGTACGGGGTCGGACCTCCTACGAGCAGTACTTC.

V is TRBV27 and J is TRBJ1-1, with TRBD1 identical over 8 bases. Per germline, CDR1 MNHEY and CDR2 SMNVEV (reference sequence). CDR3 length: 15 amino acids. V was pared by 0 bases and J by 0 bases, with 0 bases of the junction left unmatched. In DNA form, the CDR3 reads TGTGCCAGCAGTTTATCGGGACAGGTGAACACTGAAGCTTTCTTT. Encoded protein: CASSLSGQVNTEAFF.

The chain combines TRBV7-2 with TRBJ2-5; D remains unclear. The V end lost 1 base, the J end lost 5 bases, and 14 bases lay between the germline ends. This CDR3 comprises 15 residues. CDR1 SGHTA and CDR2 FQGNSA come from the germline V gene. CDR3 coding DNA: TGTGCCAGCAGCTTAGGTATCGCAGGTTCGGAGACCCAGTACTTC. This gives the protein CASSLGIAGSETQYF.

V gene TRBV14 combines with J gene TRBJ2-7; 10 bases are a match to TRBD2. CDR3 length: 15 residues. Germline assignment: CDR1 SGHDN and CDR2 FVKESK. Losses at the gene ends were 2 bases for V and 7 bases for J; bases not matched to a gene: 8. CDR3 loop: CASSQRAGGPREQYF. In DNA, the CDR3 is TGTGCCAGCAGCCAACGAGCGGGAGGGCCGAGGGAGCAGTACTTC. Variable domain in full (rest from reference TRBV14 and TRBJ2-7): EAGVTQFPSHSVIEKGQTVTLRCDPISGHDNLYWYRRVMGKEIKFLLHFVKESKQDESGMPNNRFLAERTGGTYSTLKVQPAELEDSGVYFCASSQRAGGPREQYFGPGTRLTVT.

The genes are TRBV11-1 and TRBJ1-1; no definite D call. The CDR3 extends over 14 amino acids. Trimming removed 5 bases from V and 1 base from J, with 11 bases in between. Germline V gene data show CDR1 as SGHAT and CDR2 as FQDESV (reference sequence). As DNA, the CDR3 is TGTGCCAGCAGCCTACTCTTCGAGAACACTGAAGCTTTCTTT. Translating gives CASSLLFENTEAFF. Drawing the rest from reference TRBV11-1 and TRBJ1-1, the complete variable domain is EAEVAQSPRYKITEKSQAVAFWCDPISGHATLYWYRQILGQGPELLVQFQDESVVDDSQLPKDRFSAERLKGVDSTLKIQPAELGDSAMYLCASSLLFENTEAFFGQGTRLTVV.

The V gene is TRBV18, the J gene TRBJ2-5; weak D call: TRBD1 (5 bases). Germline values: CDR1 KGHSH, CDR2 LQKENI. The V gene lost 3 bases and the J gene lost 3 bases, with 8 bases spanning the gap. The CDR3 consists of 13 residues. Here the CDR3 reads CASSPLGEETQYF. DNA of the CDR3: TGTGCCAGCTCACCGTTAGGGGAAGAGACCCAGTACTTC.

This chain connects TRBV12-5 to TRBJ2-3; unclear D gene. There are 12 residues in the CDR3. Germline V gene data show CDR1 as LGHNT and CDR2 as FRNRAP. The V end was cut by 5 bases, the J end by 3 bases, with 6 bases between. The CDR3 loop reads CASGQYTDTQYF. In DNA form, the CDR3 reads TGTGCTAGTGGTCAGTATACAGATACGCAGTATTTT.

This rearrangement joins TRBV4-1 to TRBJ2-3; tentative D call: TRBD1 (5 bases). V was clipped by 0 bases and J by 0 bases, with 10 bases between them. This CDR3 spans 16 amino acids. Germline CDR1 and CDR2: MGHRA and YSYEKL. CDR3 nucleotide sequence: TGCGCCAGCAGCCAAGAAGGTGGACAAAGCACAGATACGCAGTATTTT. Its protein product is CASSQEGGQSTDTQYF.

The rearrangement uses TRBV3-1 (or the pseudogene TRBV3-2) and TRBJ2-2, with D perhaps matching TRBD2 (6 bases). CDR3 length: 16 residues. V was trimmed by 0 bases and J by 1 base, leaving 9 bases between them. CDR1 is LGHDT, CDR2 YNNKEL, per germline (reference sequence). CDR3 coding DNA: TGTGCCAGCAGCCAAGAGAGGGACTGGAACACCGGGGAGCTGTTTTTT. Its translation: CASSQERDWNTGELFF.

The chain recombines TRBV9 with TRBJ1-2; D perhaps matches TRBD1 (5 bases). The germline CDR1 and CDR2 sequences are SGDLS and YYNGEE. Trimming left V 2 bases short and J 6 bases short, with 26 bases between. The CDR3 runs 18 residues. The CDR3 sequence is CASSVRGGGAGLTDGYTF. CDR3 sequence (DNA): TGTGCCAGCAGCGTGAGGGGAGGAGGAGCCGGTCTTACGGATGGCTACACCTTC.

The chain joins TRBV5-1 to TRBJ1-2; 7 bases fit TRBD1. This CDR3 spans 13 amino acids. V was clipped by 5 bases and J by 3 bases; unmatched bases: 4. The germline CDR1 and CDR2 sequences are SGHRS and YFSETQ. The CDR3 reads CASSPTGDYGYTF. The CDR3 nucleotides are TGCGCCAGCAGTCCAACAGGGGACTATGGCTACACCTTC.

The chain carries TRBV19 and TRBJ2-5; a possible D gene is TRBD1 (6 bases). V was pared by 8 bases and J by 3 bases, with 13 bases between. The germline gives CDR1 LNHDA, CDR2 SQIVND (reference sequence). The CDR3 has 13 residues. CDR3 region: CASAGVAKETQYF. CDR3 nucleotides: TGTGCCAGTGCAGGGGTGGCTAAAGAGACCCAGTACTTC.

This chain joins TRBV7-6 and TRBJ2-5, with TRBD2 identical over 11 bases. With V trimmed by 4 bases and J by 2 bases, 15 bases remained unmatched. Germline CDR1 is SGHVS and CDR2 is FNYEAQ. The CDR3 runs to 19 residues. The CDR3, as DNA: TGTGCCAGCAGCTCACTTCTAGCGGGAGGTTCCAATTTTCAAGAGACCCAGTACTTC. Encoded protein: CASSSLLAGGSNFQETQYF. The whole variable domain, filled in from reference TRBV7-6 and TRBJ2-5, reads GAGVSQSPRYKVTKRGQDVALRCDPISGHVSLYWYRQALGQGPEFLTYFNYEAQQDKSGLPNDRFSAERPEGSISTLTIQRTEQRDSAMYRCASSSLLAGGSNFQETQYFGPGTRLLVL.

V gene TRBV29-1 combines with J gene TRBJ2-5, with 9 bases that match TRBD2. V trimming: 5 bases; J trimming: 7 bases; junction bases outside the gene matches: 8. The length of the CDR3 is 13 residues. The germline V gene encodes CDR1 SQVTM and CDR2 ANQGSEA. The CDR3 is CSVLTSGEGTQYF. The CDR3 nucleotides are TGCAGCGTTTTGACTAGCGGCGAGGGGACCCAGTACTTC.

Here the CDR3 reads CASVPSGGASTDTQYF. The CDR3 DNA follows: TGTGCTAGTGTACCTAGCGGGGGGGCTAGCACAGATACGCAGTATTTT. The chain combines TRBV12-5 with TRBJ2-3; 12 bases map to TRBD2. The CDR3 covers 16 residues. Trimming removed 7 bases from V and 0 bases from J; junction bases left unmatched: 5. Per the germline V gene, CDR1 is LGHNT and CDR2 is FRNRAP.

V gene TRBV29-1 combines with J gene TRBJ2-3; TRBD1 matches 7 bases. V trimming: 8 bases; J trimming: 1 base; junction bases outside the gene matches: 6. The CDR3 is made up of 13 amino acids. CDR1 is SQVTM and CDR2 is ANQGSEA in the germline V gene. The CDR3, as DNA: TGCAGCCAGAGACAGGGAGGCACAGATACGCAGTATTTT. It codes for CSQRQGGTDTQYF.

The chain links TRBV3-1 (or the pseudogene TRBV3-2) to TRBJ2-1; the D gene is possibly TRBD1 (6 bases). The CDR3 runs to 15 residues. V lost 4 bases, J lost 6 bases, and 16 bases lay in between. Germline V gives CDR1 LGHDT, CDR2 YNNKEL (reference sequence). CDR3 protein: CASSPLGQWANEQFF. The DNA for the CDR3 is TGTGCCAGCAGCCCGCTCGGACAGTGGGCCAATGAGCAGTTCTTC.

The chain uses TRBV5-1 and TRBJ2-1; 7 bases line up with TRBD2. CDR1 SGHRS and CDR2 YFSETQ come from the germline V gene. This CDR3 spans 15 amino acids. With 4 bases clipped from V and 5 bases from J, the junction kept 9 bases outside the gene matches. The CDR3 bases are TGCGCCAGCAGCCAGGGAGGGGCGGACCACAATGAGCAGTTCTTC. This translates into CASSQGGADHNEQFF.